The 30 T cell receptor beta chains listed next were all sequenced from one sample in a study of early T cells in non-severe SARS-CoV-2 infection. Using its own MiXCR run on the 5' RACE reads, TCRdb lists one record per CDR3 protein. The data contain 65,000 to 70,000 distinct CDR3 sequences, approximately 10% of them seen just once; the ten biggest clones take up 6.4%. Sequencing was performed on whole blood. These receptors all stem from an adult who was a healthcare worker with PCR-confirmed SARS-CoV-2 infection or an uninfected control (not recorded which).

This clonotype appeared a few times. The V and J genes are TRBV20-1 and TRBJ2-7, with 9 bases identical to TRBD2. J was trimmed by 7 bases and V by 1 base; bases with no gene match: 8. The CDR3 extends over 14 amino acids. CDR1 and CDR2 from the germline V gene are DFQATT and SNEGSKA (reference sequence). CDR3 DNA: TGCAGTGCTAGAGTCCCTAGCGGGATAGGGGAGCAGTACTTC. Its translation: CSARVPSGIGEQYF.

Ten or more counts support this clonotype. The DNA of the CDR3 is TGCGCCAGCAGCCATCCCGGGGGTGGTCAGCCCCAGCATTTT. Its translation is CASSHPGGGQPQHF. The V gene is TRBV4-1, the J gene TRBJ1-5, with D perhaps TRBD1 (5 bases). This CDR3 spans 14 amino acids. Per the germline V gene, CDR1 is MGHRA and CDR2 is YSYEKL. Trimming shortened V by 3 bases and J by 6 bases, and 12 bases separated the two germline ends.

This clonotype was observed a few times. The rearrangement joins TRBV12-3 or TRBV12-4 to TRBJ1-3; D gene ambiguous. The CDR3 consists of 14 residues. V was shortened by 6 bases and J by 4 bases, with 13 bases between the two germline ends. CDR3 nucleotide sequence: TGTGCCAGCAGGTCGGACTCGAAGGGAAACACCATATATTTT. Translated, it gives CASRSDSKGNTIYF.

This clonotype was detected a few times. The J gene is TRBJ2-5, the V gene TRBV6-1, with D hard to call. This CDR3 contains 15 residues. With 2 bases removed from V and 2 bases from J, the gap between germline ends came to 12 bases. Germline CDR1 MNHNS, CDR2 SASEGT. The CDR3 nucleotides are TGTGCCAGCAGTGAATCTCTAGGGCGGCAAGAGACCCAGTACTTC. This translates into CASSESLGRQETQYF.

The chain joins TRBV9 to TRBJ2-2, with a weak D call TRBD2 (6 bases). CDR1 and CDR2 (germline): SGDLS, YYNGEE. Trimming removed 0 bases at V and 7 bases at J, with 25 bases between. This CDR3 is 19 amino acids long. The CDR3 sequence: CASSVGLGGGLRSNGELFF. The CDR3 DNA follows: TGTGCCAGCAGCGTAGGCCTTGGGGGAGGCCTACGGTCAAACGGGGAGCTGTTTTTT.

This clonotype was seen a handful of times. The chain has TRBV7-2 and TRBJ2-1; D is perhaps TRBD1 (6 bases). Germline-derived CDR1 and CDR2 are SGHTA and FQGNSA. Trimming took 4 bases from V and 6 from J, leaving 7 bases between them. The CDR3 runs to 12 residues. CDR3 loop: CASSWDTNEQFF. The CDR3 DNA is TGTGCCAGCAGCTGGGACACCAATGAGCAGTTCTTC.

This clonotype was seen a handful of times. This chain uses TRBV13 with TRBJ2-7; D uncertain. The V end was cut by 0 bases, the J end by 5 bases, with 8 bases between. Germline assignment: CDR1 PRHDT and CDR2 FYEKMQ (reference sequence). The CDR3 covers 13 residues. DNA of the CDR3: TGTGCCAGCAGCTTAGGGCTTCAGGACGAGCAGTACTTC. Residues: CASSLGLQDEQYF.

This clonotype was seen only a few times. This CDR3 is CASSQDRRAGFYEQYF. The CDR3 region has the DNA TGCGCCAGCAGCCAAGATAGGAGGGCTGGGTTTTACGAGCAGTACTTC. The V and J genes are TRBV4-3 and TRBJ2-7; possibly TRBD2 for D (6 bases). Looked up from germline, CDR1 is LGHNA and CDR2 is YSLEER. Deletions cut 0 bases from V and 4 bases from J, with 16 bases between. This CDR3 region has 16 residues.

This chain uses TRBV11-2 with TRBJ2-7, with no clear D. The CDR3 sequence is 13 residues long. Trimming cost V 0 bases and J 5 bases, with 8 bases left between them. Germline-derived CDR1 and CDR2 are SGHAT and FQNNGV. CDR3 loop: CASSLDSSNEQYF. The CDR3 DNA reads as TGTGCCAGCAGCTTAGATTCGTCTAACGAGCAGTACTTC. Combining the CDR3 with reference TRBV11-2 and TRBJ2-7 gives the whole variable domain EAGVAQSPRYKIIEKRQSVAFWCNPISGHATLYWYQQILGQGPKLLIQFQNNGVVDDSQLPKDRFSAERLKGVDSTLKIQPAKLEDSAVYLCASSLDSSNEQYFGPGTRLTVT.

This clonotype was counted only a few times. The CDR3 coding sequence is TGTGCCAGCAGTTTTGTGGGCGTGGGACGGAGTAATTCACCCCTCCACTTT. Translation: CASSFVGVGRSNSPLHF. The gene calls are TRBV12-3 or TRBV12-4 and TRBJ1-6, with D perhaps matching TRBD1 (5 bases). V lost 3 bases, J lost 6 bases, and 18 bases lay in between. CDR3 length: 17 amino acids.

This clonotype was seen at least ten times. The J gene is TRBJ2-5, the V gene TRBV20-1, with no clear D. With 0 bases removed from V and 1 base from J, the gap between germline ends came to 18 bases. Germline V gives CDR1 DFQATT, CDR2 SNEGSKA (reference sequence). This CDR3 spans 17 amino acids. DNA for the CDR3: TGCAGTGCTAGAGAACCCCCCACGTCCCCTATCCAAGAGACCCAGTACTTC. Encoded protein: CSAREPPTSPIQETQYF.

The sample holds a few counts of this clonotype. The chain is built from TRBV6-6 and TRBJ2-3, with no clear D. The CDR3 runs to 13 residues. The V gene lost 11 bases and the J gene lost 2 bases, with 14 bases spanning the gap. The V gene's germline CDR1 is MNHNY and CDR2 SVGAGI (reference sequence). Written as DNA, the CDR3 is TGTGCCCTCCAACAAGGGATCACAGATACGCAGTATTTT. Translation gives CALQQGITDTQYF.

The chain has TRBV6-5 and TRBJ2-1; D unclear. CDR1 and CDR2 from the germline V gene are MNHEY and SVGAGI. The CDR3 is made up of 14 amino acids. Trimming pared 6 bases from V and 0 bases from J, leaving 9 bases between. CDR3 in amino acids: CASRTSSSYNEQFF. The CDR3 DNA reads TGTGCCAGCAGGACGTCGAGCTCCTACAATGAGCAGTTCTTC.

This clonotype was found many times. The J gene is TRBJ2-1, the V gene TRBV15; a possible D gene is TRBD2 (5 bases). Germline V gene lookup returns CDR1 LNHNV and CDR2 YYDKDF (reference sequence). The V and J ends lost 6 bases and 9 bases respectively, with 15 bases between them. The CDR3 loop spans 13 amino acids. The CDR3 reads CATRFEGLGEQFF. The CDR3 DNA sequence: TGTGCCACCAGGTTCGAGGGTTTAGGTGAGCAGTTCTTC.

This clonotype was counted ten times or more. This chain joins TRBV14 and TRBJ2-5; D may correspond to TRBD1 or TRBD2 (5 bases each). The germline V gene encodes CDR1 SGHDN and CDR2 FVKESK. The CDR3 sequence is 18 residues long. V dropped 2 bases and J dropped 2 bases, with 21 bases sitting between them. Here the CDR3 reads CASSQLSSGTTLQETQYF. CDR3 nucleotides: TGTGCCAGCAGCCAACTTTCGTCCGGGACCACCTTACAAGAGACCCAGTACTTC.

V is TRBV11-2 and J is TRBJ2-1; 11 bases line up with TRBD2. This CDR3 spans 14 amino acids. In germline, CDR1 is SGHAT, CDR2 FQNNGV. Trimming removed 4 bases from V and 10 bases from J; junction bases left unmatched: 6. CDR3 amino acids: CASSSLAGGQEQFF. The CDR3 DNA follows: TGTGCCAGCAGCTCTTTAGCGGGAGGGCAGGAGCAGTTCTTC.

The chain couples TRBV7-2 to TRBJ1-5, with TRBD1 identical over 7 bases. This CDR3 spans 15 amino acids. Trimming removed 5 bases from V and 5 bases from J; junction bases left unmatched: 9. Germline CDR1 SGHTA, CDR2 FQGNSA. CDR3 sequence: CASSPGQAPHQPQHF. CDR3 DNA: TGTGCCAGCAGCCCAGGACAGGCTCCTCATCAGCCCCAGCATTTT.

This clonotype was detected a few times. The V call is TRBV4-1, the J call TRBJ2-5; D might be TRBD1 or TRBD2, each matching 6 bases. The germline CDR1 and CDR2 sequences are MGHRA and YSYEKL. The CDR3 sequence is 15 residues long. The V end lost 1 base, the J end lost 5 bases, and 14 bases lay between the germline ends. Here the CDR3 DNA reads TGCGCCAGCAGCCAAGTCGGGGGCAACGGGGAGACCCAGTACTTC. It yields the protein CASSQVGGNGETQYF.

As regards this clonotype: At one of its ends the junction is not consistent with the germline gene, which may arise from a read error. V and J are TRBV6-5 and TRBJ2-2; the D gene is possibly TRBD1 (5 bases). The CDR3 extends over 14 amino acids. Germline V CDR1 and CDR2: MNHEY, SVGAGI. Here the CDR3 reads CASGYRSRHGELFF. The DNA for the CDR3 is TGTGCCAGCGGTTACAGGAGCCGTCACGGGGAGCTGTTTTTT.

The CDR3 reads CASSQDPFLWTASNYGYTF. CDR3 coding DNA: TGTGCCAGCAGCCAAGATCCATTCCTTTGGACAGCCTCTAACTATGGCTACACCTTC. The rearrangement uses TRBV3-1 and TRBJ1-2; tentatively, D is TRBD1 (6 bases). Germline V gives CDR1 LGHDT, CDR2 YNNKEL (reference sequence). There are 19 residues in the CDR3. Trimming cost V 0 bases and J 0 bases, with 20 bases left between them.

This clonotype was recorded many times. The V gene is TRBV28, the J gene TRBJ2-6, with D perhaps assigned TRBD1 or TRBD2 (6 bases each). Trimming cost V 8 bases and J 2 bases, with 10 bases left between them. The CDR3 contains 14 residues. Germline CDR1 is MDHEN and CDR2 is SYDVKM. This chain's CDR3 is CASVGGTGANVLTF. The DNA for the CDR3 is TGTGCCAGCGTCGGGGGCACTGGGGCCAACGTCCTGACTTTC. Together with reference TRBV28 and TRBJ2-6, the CDR3 gives the full variable domain: DVKVTQSSRYLVKRTGEKVFLECVQDMDHENMFWYRQDPGLGLRLIYFSYDVKMKEKGDIPEGYSVSREKKERFSLILESASTNQTSMYLCASVGGTGANVLTFGAGSRLTVL.

This clonotype has a handful of counts. The chain has TRBV7-2 and TRBJ1-4, with D uncertain. Deletions cut 5 bases from V and 8 bases from J, with 12 bases between. The CDR3 loop spans 13 amino acids. Germline V gives CDR1 SGHTA, CDR2 FQGNSA. This chain's CDR3 is CASSPKNSEKLFF. The CDR3, as DNA: TGTGCCAGCAGCCCCAAGAATTCGGAAAAACTGTTTTTT.

The chain links TRBV27 to TRBJ2-1, with 9 bases lining up with TRBD2. CDR1 and CDR2 (germline): MNHEY, SMNVEV (reference sequence). V shed 5 bases, J shed 6 bases, and the junction held 20 bases outside the gene matches. The CDR3 spans 19 residues. This CDR3 is CASSPRASGTRAGSNEQFF. The CDR3 nucleotides read TGTGCCAGCAGTCCCCGGGCTAGCGGGACGAGGGCGGGGTCCAATGAGCAGTTCTTC.

The rearrangement links TRBV6-5 to TRBJ1-2, with TRBD1 matching over 9 bases. The junction had 7 bases not matched to a gene; V was cut back by 9 bases and J by 8 bases. Germline assignment: CDR1 MNHEY and CDR2 SVGAGI. The length of the CDR3 is 12 residues. The CDR3 loop reads CASGQGSGGYTF. DNA of the CDR3: TGTGCCAGTGGACAGGGGTCAGGGGGCTACACCTTC.

This clonotype appeared a few times. The rearrangement uses TRBV2 and TRBJ2-7, with TRBD1 as a possible D gene (5 bases). Germline assignment: CDR1 SNHLY and CDR2 FYNNEI. The length of the CDR3 is 15 residues. The V gene lost 8 bases and the J gene lost 3 bases, with 20 bases spanning the gap. Written as DNA, the CDR3 is TGTGCCAGCCTACTTCTTCGGACAACCGACTACGAGCAGTACTTC. It is translated as CASLLLRTTDYEQYF.

This chain connects TRBV20-1 to TRBJ2-1; TRBD2 is a possible D gene (6 bases). Germline V lookup: CDR1 DFQATT, CDR2 SNEGSKA (reference sequence). The germline V and J ends were trimmed by 0 bases and 0 bases, with 18 bases remaining between them. The CDR3 runs 18 residues. The CDR3 loop reads CSARESSADRNSYNEQFF. The CDR3 nucleotides read TGCAGTGCTAGAGAGTCTAGCGCCGACCGAAACTCCTACAATGAGCAGTTCTTC.

The rearrangement links TRBV12-3 or TRBV12-4 to TRBJ2-3; possibly TRBD2 for D (6 bases). V shed 3 bases and J shed 2 bases, with 12 bases lying between them. This CDR3 has 15 residues. The CDR3: CASSFRRETTDTQYF. DNA of the CDR3: TGTGCCAGCAGTTTTCGGCGGGAAACCACAGATACGCAGTATTTT.

There are a few counts of this clonotype. J is TRBJ2-7 and V is TRBV12-3 or TRBV12-4, with a tentative D call TRBD2 (5 bases). V lost 4 bases, J lost 3 bases, and 16 bases lay in between. The CDR3 has 15 amino acids. The CDR3 loop is CASSSRAGMDYEQYF. The CDR3 bases are TGTGCCAGCAGTTCCCGAGCCGGGATGGACTACGAGCAGTACTTC.

There are a few counts of this clonotype. This rearrangement joins TRBV19 to TRBJ1-5, with D uncertain. Germline V gives CDR1 LNHDA, CDR2 SQIVND (reference sequence). V lost 3 bases and J lost 6, with 15 bases in between. The CDR3 totals 15 residues. CDR3 protein: CASSIGSTLSQPQHF. CDR3 nucleotide sequence: TGTGCCAGTAGTATCGGGTCCACGCTGAGTCAGCCCCAGCATTTT.

This rearrangement joins TRBV6-6 to TRBJ2-1; 13 positions match TRBD2. Germline trimming cut 5 bases from V and 0 bases from J; bases unmatched to any gene: 10. Germline V gene lookup returns CDR1 MNHNY and CDR2 SVGAGI (reference sequence). The CDR3 runs 19 residues. The DNA of the CDR3 is TGTGCCAGCAGTCAACCGGGACTAGCGGGAACCCACTCCTACAATGAGCAGTTCTTC. Protein product: CASSQPGLAGTHSYNEQFF.